This TCR beta chain was retrieved from a study of Ad26.COV2.S vaccination and SARS-CoV-2 variants. This clone occurred once. Its target is not known. The method was immunoSEQ multiplex PCR; TCRdb's version includes in-frame clones alone and lacks a portion of them. Seen here are about 460,000 clones, 89% observed once, and the top ten hold 1.7%. Points from the study as a whole: Measurements of TCR breadth and depth may have given underestimates of the total T cell responses.

Treatment specified: around 19 received Ad26.COV2.S at low or high dose, single or two shots; roughly five received placebo; per-sample allocation not given. Collection of the samples took place on day 63 after the first injection of vaccine or placebo. The CDR3 length is 17 residues. The germline gives CDR1 SGHDN, CDR2 FVKESK. Trimming took 4 bases from V and 3 from J; bases not matched to a gene: 14. The sample consisted of peripheral blood, taken in a trial of Ad26.COV2.S vaccine versus placebo. The chain is built from TRBV14 and TRBJ1-1, with 7 bases fitting TRBD1. This receptor was taken from a person between 18 and 60 years old who received the Ad26.COV2.S COVID-19 vaccine or a placebo. The CDR3 DNA is TGTGCCAGCAGCCTAGCGCGGACAGGTTCCGGTCACACTGAAGCTTTCTTT. Translation: CASSLARTGSGHTEAFF.